The 32 T cell receptor beta chains below were found in one sample sequenced in a study of T-cell memory formation after mild COVID-19. TCRdb fed the 5' RACE reads into MiXCR, producing one record per CDR3 protein. Among roughly 550,000 distinct CDR3 sequences, roughly 22% were seen once, and the ten largest hold under 15%. Sequenced input: PBMCs or a T cell subset sorted from them (not recorded which). Every receptor here comes from an adult woman who had mild COVID-19 (a few samples of this study predate the infection). Cell type and time point are not known.

This clonotype was recorded a few times. The chain joins TRBV6-6 to TRBJ2-7; no clear D gene. The CDR3 extends over 14 amino acids. Trimming left V 7 bases short and J 1 base short, with 14 bases between. From germline, CDR1 is MNHNY and CDR2 SVGAGI (reference sequence). The DNA of the CDR3 is TGTGCCAGCACCTACCCGGACGGATCCTACGAGCAGTACTTC. Amino acid sequence: CASTYPDGSYEQYF.

This clonotype was detected many times. The chain carries TRBV12-3 or TRBV12-4 and TRBJ2-1, with a possible D match to TRBD2 (5 bases). This CDR3 region has 13 residues. Trimming took off 5 bases at V and 4 bases at J, with 9 bases between the two ends. This CDR3 reads CASSPDLYNEQFF. The CDR3 DNA reads as TGTGCCAGCAGTCCGGACTTGTACAATGAGCAGTTCTTC.

The chain combines TRBV24-1 with TRBJ2-1, with TRBD2 identical over 15 bases. The CDR3 extends over 17 amino acids. J gave up 7 bases and V 4 bases, and 7 bases lay outside the gene matches. In germline, CDR1 is KGHDR, CDR2 SFDVKD. The CDR3 reads CATSERTSGRVHNEQFF. CDR3 sequence (DNA): TGTGCCACCAGTGAGCGGACTAGCGGGAGGGTGCATAATGAGCAGTTCTTC.

This clonotype was seen many times. The rearrangement uses TRBV18 and TRBJ2-7; D possibly uses TRBD1 or TRBD2 (5 bases each). Trimming took 3 bases from V and 4 from J, leaving 13 bases between them. Germline CDR1 and CDR2: KGHSH and LQKENI. The CDR3 loop spans 14 amino acids. The CDR3, as DNA: TGTGCCAGCTCACCCGGGACCAGATCTTACGAGCAGTACTTC. Translating it yields CASSPGTRSYEQYF.

This clonotype has just one count. The V gene is TRBV15, the J gene TRBJ1-5; D is unclear. From germline, CDR1 is LNHNV and CDR2 YYDKDF (reference sequence). This CDR3 is 14 amino acids long. V lost 6 bases to trimming and J lost 2 bases, with 11 bases between them. CDR3 sequence: CATRDLAGNQPQHF. In DNA form, the CDR3 reads TGTGCCACCAGAGACCTTGCGGGCAATCAGCCCCAGCATTTT.

This clonotype was observed a handful of times. The V and J genes are TRBV7-8 and TRBJ2-3; no clear D gene. There are 16 residues in the CDR3. The V end was cut by 3 bases, the J end by 0 bases, with 13 bases between. CDR1 is SGHVS and CDR2 is FQNEAQ in the germline V gene. This CDR3 is CASSFGLATSTDTQYF. CDR3 DNA sequence: TGTGCCAGCAGCTTCGGATTGGCTACTAGCACAGATACGCAGTATTTT.

This clonotype was recorded a few times. V gene TRBV14 combines with J gene TRBJ2-1; 11 positions agree with TRBD2. Trimming cost V 0 bases and J 4 bases; bases outside gene matches: 8. This CDR3 spans 18 amino acids. Germline loops: CDR1 SGHDN, CDR2 FVKESK. CDR3 DNA sequence: TGTGCCAGCAGCCAAGATGGAGCTAGCGGGAGGTCGTACAATGAGCAGTTCTTC. Encoded protein: CASSQDGASGRSYNEQFF.

The genes are TRBV11-2 and TRBJ1-1; D is possibly TRBD1 (6 bases). Trimming removed 7 bases at V and 0 bases at J, with 18 bases between. CDR1 and CDR2 (germline): SGHAT, FQNNGV. The CDR3 length is 16 residues. The chain's CDR3 is CASTKTRGFMNTEAFF. The DNA for the CDR3 is TGTGCCAGCACCAAAACAAGGGGGTTCATGAACACTGAAGCTTTCTTT.

The genes are TRBV21-1 and TRBJ1-6; the table's TRBD1 call for D was not verified on the DNA. TRBV21-1 is noted as a pseudogene. The CDR3 is made up of 15 amino acids. CDR3 nucleotides: TGTGCCAGCAGCCAATTTGCGGGGCTGTGCTCACCCCTCCACTTT. Protein product: CASSQFAGLCSPLHF.

This clonotype came up a few times. V is TRBV9 and J is TRBJ1-2; D is possibly TRBD1 (5 bases). Trimming took off 3 bases at V and 5 bases at J, with 23 bases between the two ends. Germline values: CDR1 SGDLS, CDR2 YYNGEE. The CDR3 totals 17 residues. The CDR3 loop reads CASSGTRDPPAGYGYTF. Written as DNA, the CDR3 is TGTGCCAGCAGCGGGACCCGGGACCCCCCAGCAGGGTATGGCTACACCTTC.

The CDR3 nucleotides are TGTGCCACCAGTGAGGCGGGACCGCGCTACGAGCAGTACTTC. Translation: CATSEAGPRYEQYF. The chain employs TRBV24-1 and TRBJ2-7, with a possible D match to TRBD2 (6 bases). Trimming took 4 bases from V and 3 from J, leaving 12 bases between them. The CDR3 extends over 14 amino acids. From germline, CDR1 is KGHDR and CDR2 SFDVKD.

This clonotype was seen many times. This chain connects TRBV7-9 to TRBJ2-1; 8 bases match TRBD2. This CDR3 comprises 15 residues. The junction had 2 bases not matched to a gene; V was cut back by 0 bases and J by 4 bases. Germline V CDR1 and CDR2: SEHNR, FQNEAQ (reference sequence). CDR3 loop: CASSLAGRAYNEQFF. CDR3 sequence (DNA): TGTGCCAGCAGCTTAGCCGGGAGGGCTTACAATGAGCAGTTCTTC. Looking up the rest from reference TRBV7-9 and TRBJ2-1 gives the full variable domain: DTGVSQNPRHKITKRGQNVTFRCDPISEHNRLYWYRQTLGQGPEFLTYFQNEAQLEKSRLLSDRFSAERPKGSFSTLEIQRTEQGDSAMYLCASSLAGRAYNEQFFGPGTRLTVL.

This clonotype came up many times. The rearrangement links TRBV24-1 to TRBJ2-2, with D unclear. V was cut by 3 bases and J by 5 bases, with 6 bases left in between. In germline, CDR1 is KGHDR, CDR2 SFDVKD. CDR3 length: 13 residues. DNA of the CDR3: TGTGCCACCAGTGATAGATCTACCGGGGAGCTGTTTTTT. As protein: CATSDRSTGELFF.

This clonotype has more than one count but fewer than ten. This chain joins TRBV12-3 or TRBV12-4 and TRBJ2-1, with TRBD2 matching over 8 bases. With 6 bases clipped from V and 7 bases from J, the junction kept 14 bases outside the gene matches. This CDR3 is built from 16 residues. The CDR3 loop is CASSPFRAGVGNEQFF. CDR3 nucleotides: TGTGCCAGCAGCCCATTCCGAGCGGGAGTTGGAAATGAGCAGTTCTTC.

This chain links TRBV5-1 with TRBJ1-2; no definite D call. Germline V CDR1 and CDR2: SGHRS, YFSETQ. V was pared by 0 bases and J by 5 bases, with 11 bases between. The CDR3 covers 14 residues. This CDR3 is CASSLGAGRYGYTF. DNA of the CDR3: TGCGCCAGCAGCTTGGGGGCGGGCCGGTATGGCTACACCTTC.

The chain is built from TRBV7-6 and TRBJ2-1; TRBD2 agrees at 8 bases. CDR1 and CDR2 (germline): SGHVS, FNYEAQ. CDR3 length: 15 amino acids. The junction had 11 bases not matched to a gene; V was cut back by 6 bases and J by 7 bases. CDR3 in DNA: TGTGCCAGCAGAAGACGGGAGGGTAGGGGGAATGAGCAGTTCTTC. Translating gives CASRRREGRGNEQFF.

The rearrangement links TRBV28 to TRBJ1-1; 7 bases are shared with TRBD1. CDR1 is MDHEN, CDR2 SYDVKM, per germline. J was trimmed by 11 bases and V by 1 base; bases with no gene match: 13. This CDR3 is 15 amino acids long. The CDR3 nucleotides are TGTGCCAGCAGTTTATCCCCGCTGACAGGGCTATCGGCTTTCTTT. It specifies CASSLSPLTGLSAFF.

This clonotype was seen only a few times. The chain is built from TRBV24-1 and TRBJ2-1; unclear D gene. The V end lost 1 base, the J end lost 2 bases, and 8 bases lay between the germline ends. Germline V gives CDR1 KGHDR, CDR2 SFDVKD. The CDR3 sequence is 15 residues long. The CDR3 DNA reads as TGTGCCACCAGTGATTTAAGACCGGCCTACAATGAGCAGTTCTTC. Translation gives CATSDLRPAYNEQFF.

This rearrangement joins TRBV9 to TRBJ2-3, with TRBD1 identical over 7 bases. The V and J ends lost 0 bases and 4 bases, in that order; junction bases with no gene match: 2. CDR1 and CDR2 (germline): SGDLS, YYNGEE. The CDR3 loop spans 14 amino acids. The CDR3 loop reads CASSVVQGSDTQYF. CDR3 sequence (DNA): TGTGCCAGCAGCGTAGTACAGGGGTCAGATACGCAGTATTTT.

The chain is built from TRBV4-2 and TRBJ2-7, with D perhaps matching TRBD1 (6 bases). V was pared by 1 base and J by 5 bases, with 15 bases between. Germline CDR1 is LGHNA and CDR2 is YNFKEQ. CDR3 length: 15 residues. The CDR3 DNA sequence: TGTGCCAGCAGCCAAGTAACAGGGAAATCAAACGAGCAGTACTTC. Its protein product is CASSQVTGKSNEQYF.

The chain links TRBV12-3 or TRBV12-4 to TRBJ1-2; 7 bases are shared with TRBD1. With V trimmed by 5 bases and J by 2 bases, 8 bases remained unmatched. The CDR3 contains 15 residues. CDR3 DNA: TGTGCCAGCAGTCCCCTGGGACAGAACAACTATGGCTACACCTTC. The encoded protein is CASSPLGQNNYGYTF.

The chain recombines TRBV6-5 with TRBJ2-1; TRBD1 aligns across 7 bases. The CDR3 runs to 14 residues. Germline CDR1 and CDR2: MNHEY and SVGAGI. The V and J ends lost 5 bases and 3 bases, in that order; junction bases with no gene match: 4. CDR3: CASSTGQIYNEQFF. CDR3 DNA sequence: TGTGCCAGCAGTACGGGACAGATCTACAATGAGCAGTTCTTC.

V and J are TRBV27 and TRBJ2-5; 11 nucleotides agree with TRBD2. V gave up 2 bases and J gave up 5 bases; unmatched junction bases: 7. Germline values: CDR1 MNHEY, CDR2 SMNVEV (reference sequence). The CDR3 runs 16 residues. The chain's CDR3 is CASSLIAGGPRETQYF. CDR3 coding DNA: TGTGCCAGCAGTTTAATAGCGGGAGGGCCTCGGGAGACCCAGTACTTC.

V and J are TRBV6-2 or TRBV6-3 and TRBJ2-1; D remains ambiguous. The CDR3 totals 16 residues. Germline V gene lookup returns CDR1 MNHEY and CDR2 SVGEGT. V lost 5 bases and J lost 7, with 21 bases in between. The CDR3 loop is CASSPSTKPRGNEQFF. The DNA of the CDR3 is TGTGCCAGCAGTCCCTCGACAAAACCTAGAGGTAATGAGCAGTTCTTC.

The rearrangement uses TRBV2 and TRBJ1-5; D possibly corresponds to TRBD1 (6 bases). Trimming shortened V by 4 bases and J by 6 bases, and 10 bases separated the two germline ends. Germline CDR1 SNHLY, CDR2 FYNNEI. The CDR3 is 13 residues long. The CDR3 reads CASSGTGTQPQHF. In DNA form, the CDR3 reads TGTGCCAGCAGTGGCACAGGGACTCAGCCCCAGCATTTT. The full variable domain, rest sourced from reference TRBV2 and TRBJ1-5, is EPEVTQTPSHQVTQMGQEVILRCVPISNHLYFYWYRQILGQKVEFLVSFYNNEISEKSEIFDDQFSVERPDGSNFTLKIRSTKLEDSAMYFCASSGTGTQPQHFGDGTRLSIL.

The chain employs TRBV5-1 and TRBJ1-4; possible D gene TRBD1, 5 bases. The V and J ends lost 4 bases and 2 bases respectively, with 12 bases between them. The CDR3 length is 15 residues. Germline lookup yields CDR1 SGHRS and CDR2 YFSETQ. The CDR3 region is CASSVLRGTNEKLFF. Here the CDR3 DNA reads TGCGCCAGCAGCGTCCTCCGGGGGACTAATGAAAAACTGTTTTTT.

This chain joins TRBV27 and TRBJ2-7, with TRBD1 matching 7 bases. After removal of 6 bases from V and 7 bases from J, the junction contained 18 bases not matched to a gene. CDR1 is MNHEY and CDR2 is SMNVEV in the germline V gene (reference sequence). The CDR3 runs to 16 residues. CDR3 residues: CASRPNRDSFLKEQYF. DNA for the CDR3: TGTGCCAGCAGGCCGAACCGGGACAGCTTCCTAAAAGAGCAGTACTTC.

V is TRBV5-1 and J is TRBJ2-1; no reliable D call. Germline V lookup: CDR1 SGHRS, CDR2 YFSETQ. This CDR3 is 14 amino acids long. V was clipped by 2 bases and J by 9 bases, with 15 bases between them. The chain's CDR3 is CASSLQSQRSEQFF. The CDR3 DNA follows: TGCGCCAGCAGCTTACAATCCCAAAGAAGTGAGCAGTTCTTC. The whole variable domain, filled in from reference TRBV5-1 and TRBJ2-1, reads KAGVTQTPRYLIKTRGQQVTLSCSPISGHRSVSWYQQTPGQGLQFLFEYFSETQRNKGNFPGRFSGRQFSNSRSEMNVSTLELGDSALYLCASSLQSQRSEQFFGPGTRLTVL.

This rearrangement joins TRBV5-4 to TRBJ2-7, with 7 bases aligning to TRBD1. The CDR3 has 13 residues. J gave up 4 bases and V 3 bases, and 4 bases lay outside the gene matches. From germline, CDR1 is SGHNT and CDR2 YYREEE (reference sequence). CDR3 coding DNA: TGTGCCAGCAGCTACGGACAGGATTACGAGCAGTACTTC. Translated: CASSYGQDYEQYF.

J is TRBJ1-2 and V is TRBV6-5; 7 bases agree with TRBD1. V dropped 4 bases and J dropped 4; count of bases not matched to a gene: 6. This CDR3 is built from 14 residues. CDR1 and CDR2 from the germline V gene are MNHEY and SVGAGI. CDR3 sequence reads: CASSSKQGSYGYTF. In DNA, the CDR3 is TGTGCCAGCAGTTCCAAACAGGGGTCCTATGGCTACACCTTC.

This clonotype was counted between two and nine times. J is TRBJ2-7 and V is TRBV20-1; 13 nucleotides agree with TRBD2. The V segment lost 6 bases and the J segment 7 bases; nucleotides outside the gene matches: 6. The CDR3 spans 13 residues. CDR1 and CDR2 (germline): DFQATT, SNEGSKA (reference sequence). CDR3 sequence (DNA): TGCAGTGCACTGACTAGCGGGGGGAGGGAGCAGTACTTC. This translates into CSALTSGGREQYF.

V gene TRBV21-1 combines with J gene TRBJ2-7; TRBD2, the table's D call, was not compared with the DNA. TRBV21-1 is a known pseudogene. The CDR3 is 18 residues long. DNA for the CDR3: TGTGCCAGCAGCAAAGAAAGGACTAGCGGGGTAAGCTCCTACGAGCAGTACTTC. This encodes CASSKERTSGVSSYEQYF.